The text below deals with one T cell receptor beta chain. Its antigen is undetermined. Libraries were prepared by immunoSEQ multiplex PCR; TCRdb keeps only in-frame clonotypes and omits some of them. Of around 99,000 clones listed, 70% to 90% are singletons. This sample is part of a study of T cell responses to AZD1222 COVID-19 vaccine. Overall study findings and caveats: Of the AZD1222 recipients, only 6 or 7 were seropositive at baseline. Regions left unmutated in variants are reportedly the target of nearly half of spike-specific TCRs.

The material sequenced was peripheral blood, taken on day 0 of AZD1222 vaccination. The receptor was derived from an adult in good health.

CDR3 loop: CASSLMVGNYEQYF. The CDR3 nucleotides are TGTGCCAGCAGCTTAATGGTAGGAAACTACGAGCAGTACTTC. This rearrangement joins TRBV7-2 to TRBJ2-7; no clear D gene. In germline, CDR1 is SGHTA, CDR2 FQGNSA. This CDR3 region has 14 residues. The V gene lost 2 bases and the J gene lost 3 bases, with 11 bases spanning the gap.